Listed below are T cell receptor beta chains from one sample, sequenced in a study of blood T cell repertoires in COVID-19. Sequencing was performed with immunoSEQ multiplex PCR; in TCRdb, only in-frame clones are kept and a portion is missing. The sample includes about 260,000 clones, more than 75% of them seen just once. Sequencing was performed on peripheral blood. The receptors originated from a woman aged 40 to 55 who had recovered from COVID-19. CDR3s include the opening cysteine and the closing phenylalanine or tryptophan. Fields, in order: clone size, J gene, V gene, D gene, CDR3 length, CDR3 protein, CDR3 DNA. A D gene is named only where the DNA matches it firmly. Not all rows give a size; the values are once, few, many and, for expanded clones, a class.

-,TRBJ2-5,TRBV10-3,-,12,CAISESRETQYF,TGTGCCATCAGTGAGTCGCGGGAGACCCAGTACTTC
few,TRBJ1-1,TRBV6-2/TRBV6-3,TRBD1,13,CASIPPGQGAAFF,TGTGCCAGCATCCCCCCGGGACAGGGGGCAGCTTTCTTT
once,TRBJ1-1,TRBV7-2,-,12,CASSLSRTEAFF,TGTGCCAGCAGCCTGTCTAGGACTGAAGCTTTCTTT
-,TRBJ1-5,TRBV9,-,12,CASGQGNQPQHF,TGTGCCAGCGGGCAGGGCAATCAGCCCCAGCATTTT
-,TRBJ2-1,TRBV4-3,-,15,CASSQSGLSYNEQFF,TGCGCCAGCAGCCAAAGCGGGTTATCCTACAATGAGCAGTTCTTC
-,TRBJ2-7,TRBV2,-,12,CASRDSSYEQYF,TGTGCCAGCAGGGACAGCTCCTACGAGCAGTACTTC
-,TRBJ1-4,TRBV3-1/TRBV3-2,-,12,CASSQSSEKLFF,TGTGCCAGCAGCCAATCCAGTGAAAAACTGTTTTTT
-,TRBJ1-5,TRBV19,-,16,CASSRRRPGSNQPQHF,TGTGCCAGTAGTCGTCGGCGGCCTGGAAGCAATCAGCCCCAGCATTTT
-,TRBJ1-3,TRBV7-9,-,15,CASSFWSGSGNTIYF,TGTGCCAGCAGCTTTTGGAGTGGGTCTGGAAACACCATATATTTT
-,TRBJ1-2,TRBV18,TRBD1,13,CASSPTGTNGYTF,TGTGCCAGCTCACCGACAGGGACAAATGGCTACACCTTC
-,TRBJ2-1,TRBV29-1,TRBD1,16,CSVEMGQGATYNEQFF,TGCAGCGTTGAAATGGGGCAGGGGGCCACCTACAATGAGCAGTTCTTC
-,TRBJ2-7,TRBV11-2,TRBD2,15,CASSLGIAGAYEQYF,TGTGCCAGCAGCCTGGGAATAGCGGGGGCCTATGAGCAGTACTTC
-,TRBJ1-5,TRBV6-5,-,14,CASRQSYSNQPQHF,TGTGCCAGCAGGCAGTCTTATAGCAATCAGCCCCAGCATTTT
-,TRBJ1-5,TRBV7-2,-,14,CASSLSTLQQPQHF,TGTGCCAGCAGCCTATCGACTCTACAACAGCCCCAGCATTTT
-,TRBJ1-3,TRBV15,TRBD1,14,CATSRGDSRNTIYF,TGTGCCACCAGCAGGGGGGACAGTAGAAACACCATATATTTT
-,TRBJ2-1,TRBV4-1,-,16,CASSHGARLAYNEQFF,TGCGCCAGCAGCCATGGGGCGAGACTAGCCTACAATGAGCAGTTCTTC
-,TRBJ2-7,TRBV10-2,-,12,CASNRSSYEQYF,TGCGCCAGCAACCGTAGCTCCTACGAGCAGTACTTC
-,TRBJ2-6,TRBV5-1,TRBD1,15,CASSGQGAGANVLTF,TGCGCCAGCAGCGGACAGGGTGCTGGGGCCAACGTCCTGACTTTC
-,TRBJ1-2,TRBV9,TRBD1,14,CASSQEGQNYGYTF,TGTGCCAGCAGCCAGGAGGGACAGAACTATGGCTACACCTTC
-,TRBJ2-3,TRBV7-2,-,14,CASSLARSTDTQYF,TGTGCCAGCAGCTTAGCACGGTCCACAGATACGCAGTATTTT
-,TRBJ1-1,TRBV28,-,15,CASSSQGRGYTEAFF,TGTGCCAGCAGTTCCCAGGGCAGGGGTTATACTGAAGCTTTCTTT
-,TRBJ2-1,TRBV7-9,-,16,CASSPRWGVSYNEQFF,TGTGCCAGCAGCCCTAGGTGGGGGGTCTCCTACAATGAGCAGTTCTTC
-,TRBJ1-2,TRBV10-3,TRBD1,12,CAITTGGNGYTF,TGTGCCATCACGACAGGGGGAAATGGCTACACCTTC
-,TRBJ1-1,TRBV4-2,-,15,CASSHPGWGDTEAFF,TGTGCCAGCAGCCACCCAGGGTGGGGGGACACTGAAGCTTTCTTT
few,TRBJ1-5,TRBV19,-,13,CASSIGQSQPQHF,TGTGCCAGTAGTATTGGGCAAAGTCAGCCCCAGCATTTT
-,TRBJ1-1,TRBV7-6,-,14,CASSLEATDTEAFF,TGTGCCAGCAGCTTAGAAGCGACGGACACTGAAGCTTTCTTT
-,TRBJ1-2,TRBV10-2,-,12,CASSDGLRGYTF,TGCGCCAGCAGTGACGGACTTCGTGGCTACACCTTC